The present entry profiles one T cell receptor beta chain with its context. Time point meaning: pretreatment peripheral blood. This entry belongs to a study of PD-L1 blockade in urothelial cancer. On the study more broadly: Analyses were performed on blood at 3 weeks after treatment start (the second dose) and at 6 weeks. Across blood samples, T cells had a median count of approximately 140,000.

Synthetic analogs of TCR templates were spiked into every PCR. The assay was immunoSEQ multiplex PCR, and TCRdb's table has in-frame clones only and misses some. The sample yields 45,000 to 70,000 clones, 65% to 90% seen once. The material sequenced was PBMCs, taken around atezolizumab (anti-PD-L1) treatment. This clonotype originated in a man in his sixties or seventies with urothelial cancer.

CDR3 DNA: TGTGCCAGCAGTTTAGGCCAGGGGACCGGGGAGCTGTTTTTT. Amino acid sequence: CASSLGQGTGELFF. The rearrangement uses TRBV27 and TRBJ2-2; D may be TRBD1 (6 bases). The germline CDR1 and CDR2 sequences are MNHEY and SMNVEV (reference sequence). The CDR3 extends over 14 amino acids. The V gene lost 2 bases and the J gene lost 5 bases, with 9 bases spanning the gap.